This record concerns one T cell receptor beta chain sequence. Its specificity is unknown. These data come from a study of cytomegalovirus exposure and HLA in healthy donors. General study findings and limits: Altogether, 164 TCR beta chains were recorded as cytomegalovirus-associated.

The PCR ran on 60 Vbeta and 13 Jbeta primers. The method was immunoSEQ multiplex PCR; TCRdb's version includes in-frame clones alone and lacks a portion of them. The sample contains about 160,000 clones, about two thirds of which appear only once. The CDR3 contains 13 residues. The ends were cut back, 0 bases at V and 6 bases at J, with 9 bases in the middle. Per the germline V gene, CDR1 is SEHNR and CDR2 is FQNEAQ (reference sequence). The specimen sequenced was PBMCs. The chain employs TRBV7-9 and TRBJ2-7; tentatively, D is TRBD2 (6 bases). The receptor's source is a woman in her twenties or thirties in good health and CMV-seronegative. CDR3 loop: CASSLAVGGEQYF. In DNA, the CDR3 is TGTGCCAGCAGCTTAGCGGTCGGGGGCGAGCAGTACTTC.